The 23 T cell receptor beta chains below were found in one sample sequenced in a study of shared clonotypes between healthy human individuals. TCRdb keeps only in-frame clones here, not all; method: immunoSEQ multiplex PCR. The sample lists roughly 720,000 clones, about nine tenths occurring once. Sequencing input: memory CD8+ T cells from PBMCs. As to subset: CD45RO+ cells pooled with CCR7-negative TemRA cells. Receptors originate from a man aged 18-30 years in good health. Some clones in this sample may be carry-over from other donors' samples.

The chain couples TRBV6-5 to TRBJ1-2; D gene ambiguous. Between the trimmed V and J ends, which lost 0 bases and 8 bases, there was a span of 13 bases. In germline, CDR1 is MNHEY, CDR2 SVGAGI. The CDR3 has 14 amino acids. CDR3 nucleotides: TGTGCCAGCAGTTACTCATTGTACGGGATAGGCTACACCTTC. Residues: CASSYSLYGIGYTF.

The J gene is TRBJ2-3, the V gene TRBV9; 7 bases align to TRBD2. The V segment lost 2 bases and the J segment 1 base; nucleotides outside the gene matches: 7. Germline values: CDR1 SGDLS, CDR2 YYNGEE. The CDR3 sequence is 16 residues long. The CDR3 region is CASSVWSGGRTDTQYF. CDR3 coding DNA: TGTGCCAGCAGCGTTTGGTCGGGAGGCCGCACAGATACGCAGTATTTT.

V and J are TRBV7-9 and TRBJ2-7, with TRBD2 matching over 14 bases. V shed 4 bases and J 4 bases; nucleotides not matched to a gene: 9. CDR1 and CDR2 (germline): SEHNR, FQNEAQ (reference sequence). The CDR3 is made up of 17 amino acids. Here the CDR3 reads CASSSPFWTSGRYEQYF. CDR3 sequence (DNA): TGTGCCAGCAGCTCCCCCTTTTGGACTAGCGGGAGGTACGAGCAGTACTTC.

This chain uses TRBV28 with TRBJ2-7, with TRBD2 identical over 7 bases. This CDR3 comprises 16 residues. CDR1 MDHEN and CDR2 SYDVKM come from the germline V gene. V gave up 4 bases and J gave up 5 bases; unmatched junction bases: 14. CDR3 DNA: TGTGCCAGCAGTTCCCCGTGGCGGGAGAACCACCACGAGCAGTACTTC. Protein sequence: CASSSPWRENHHEQYF.

This rearrangement joins TRBV27 to TRBJ2-1; the D call may be TRBD1 or TRBD2 (6 bases each). There are 14 residues in the CDR3. CDR1 is MNHEY, CDR2 SMNVEV, per germline (reference sequence). V dropped 6 bases and J dropped 2 bases, with 11 bases sitting between them. CDR3 region: CASRGGSTYNEQFF. In nucleotides, the CDR3 is TGTGCCAGCAGAGGGGGGAGCACCTACAATGAGCAGTTCTTC.

This chain joins TRBV25-1 and TRBJ2-3; no reliable D call. Germline CDR1 MGHDK, CDR2 SYGVNS. The CDR3 is 14 residues long. Trimming removed 6 bases from V and 0 bases from J, with 10 bases in between. This chain's CDR3 is CASRANPSTDTQYF. In nucleotides, the CDR3 is TGTGCCAGCAGGGCTAACCCTAGCACAGATACGCAGTATTTT. The full variable domain, rest sourced from reference TRBV25-1 and TRBJ2-3, is EADIYQTPRYLVIGTGKKITLECSQTMGHDKMYWYQQDPGMELHLIHYSYGVNSTEKGDLSSESTVSRIRTEHFPLTLESARPSHTSQYLCASRANPSTDTQYFGPGTRLTVL.

The chain couples TRBV25-1 to TRBJ1-1; weak D call: TRBD1 (5 bases). CDR1 is MGHDK and CDR2 is SYGVNS in the germline V gene. The V gene lost 2 bases and the J gene lost 3 bases, with 19 bases spanning the gap. This CDR3 contains 17 residues. The CDR3 here is CASSELGTLGWDTEAFF. The CDR3 bases are TGTGCCAGCAGTGAACTGGGGACTTTGGGATGGGACACTGAAGCTTTCTTT.

As for this clone: An end of the junction does not agree with germline; a read error may underlie this. This chain joins TRBV11-2 and TRBJ2-1; 8 bases align to TRBD1. The V gene's germline CDR1 is SGHAT and CDR2 FQNNGV. The CDR3 consists of 15 residues. The chain's CDR3 is CASSPTGGAYNEQFF. DNA for the CDR3: TGTGCCAGCAGCCCTACAGGGGGAGCCTATAATGAGCAGTTCTTC.

The gene calls are TRBV7-3 and TRBJ1-1; D call uncertain. The germline gives CDR1 SGHTA, CDR2 FQGTGA. CDR3 size: 13 residues. Trimming pared 1 base from V and 1 base from J, leaving 4 bases between. The CDR3: CASSLMGNTEAFF. For the CDR3, the DNA is TGTGCCAGCAGCTTAATGGGGAACACTGAAGCTTTCTTT.

The chain joins TRBV7-9 to TRBJ2-1; D is perhaps TRBD2 (5 bases). Trimming removed 4 bases from V and 1 base from J, with 17 bases in between. CDR3 length equals 17 residues. Germline CDR1 reads SEHNR; CDR2 reads FQNEAQ (reference sequence). The CDR3 coding sequence is TGTGCCAGCAGCTCCGAAAAGGGCGGGCCTTCCTACAATGAGCAGTTCTTC. As protein: CASSSEKGGPSYNEQFF.

Note on this clone: The sample carries other DNA sequences with the same CDR3. V and J are TRBV27 and TRBJ2-7; 10 bases align to TRBD2. Germline assignment: CDR1 MNHEY and CDR2 SMNVEV (reference sequence). The V and J ends lost 2 bases and 3 bases, in that order; junction bases with no gene match: 1. This CDR3 spans 14 amino acids. Here the CDR3 DNA reads TGTGCCAGCAGTTTAAGCGGGAGGGTCTACGAGCAGTACTTC. Translating it yields CASSLSGRVYEQYF.

This clone was observed a few times. The chain joins TRBV7-9 to TRBJ2-3; TRBD2 aligns across 8 bases. V dropped 5 bases and J dropped 6; count of bases not matched to a gene: 13. Germline CDR1 reads SEHNR; CDR2 reads FQNEAQ (reference sequence). This CDR3 is built from 16 residues. CDR3 amino acids: CASSQSDGRAWDTQYF. The CDR3 nucleotides are TGTGCCAGCAGCCAATCAGACGGGAGGGCATGGGATACGCAGTATTTT.

The J gene is TRBJ2-7, the V gene TRBV19; D unclear. The V and J ends lost 3 bases and 0 bases respectively, with 9 bases between them. Germline V gene lookup returns CDR1 LNHDA and CDR2 SQIVND (reference sequence). This CDR3 comprises 14 residues. CDR3 protein: CASSIVAISYEQYF. Here the CDR3 DNA reads TGTGCCAGTAGTATCGTGGCGATCTCCTACGAGCAGTACTTC. Full variable domain (remainder filled in from reference TRBV19 and TRBJ2-7): DGGITQSPKYLFRKEGQNVTLSCEQNLNHDAMYWYRQDPGQGLRLIYYSQIVNDFQKGDIAEGYSVSREKKESFPLTVTSAQKNPTAFYLCASSIVAISYEQYFGPGTRLTVT.

The gene calls are TRBV5-4 and TRBJ2-1, with 8 bases lining up with TRBD1. The V and J ends lost 4 bases and 3 bases, in that order; junction bases with no gene match: 3. The CDR3 loop spans 14 amino acids. Germline CDR1 and CDR2: SGHNT and YYREEE (reference sequence). The CDR3 loop is CASSADRDYNEQFF. The CDR3 DNA follows: TGTGCCAGCAGCGCGGACAGGGACTACAATGAGCAGTTCTTC. The variable domain in full, with the rest retrieved from reference TRBV5-4 and TRBJ2-1, is ETGVTQSPTHLIKTRGQQVTLRCSSQSGHNTVSWYQQALGQGPQFIFQYYREEENGRGNFPPRFSGLQFPNYSSELNVNALELDDSALYLCASSADRDYNEQFFGPGTRLTVL.

J is TRBJ1-1 and V is TRBV5-5, with D possibly being TRBD1 (5 bases). The V and J ends lost 3 bases and 0 bases respectively, with 12 bases between them. CDR1 and CDR2 (germline): SGHKS, YYEKEE (reference sequence). CDR3 length equals 15 residues. The CDR3 spells CASSWRGRVNTEAFF. Here the CDR3 DNA reads TGTGCCAGCAGCTGGAGGGGACGGGTGAACACTGAAGCTTTCTTT.

The V gene is TRBV10-3, the J gene TRBJ2-3, with TRBD2 identical over 15 bases. Germline trimming cut 4 bases from V and 2 bases from J; bases unmatched to any gene: 10. The CDR3 has 19 amino acids. Germline assignment: CDR1 ENHRY and CDR2 SYGVKD. The CDR3 DNA sequence: TGTGCCATCAGTGGGGGACTAGCGGGAGGCCCACTCATCACAGATACGCAGTATTTT. Its translation: CAISGGLAGGPLITDTQYF.

This sequence joins TRBV4-1 and TRBJ1-2, with a tentative D call TRBD1 (6 bases). With 5 bases removed from V and 5 bases from J, the gap between germline ends came to 18 bases. Germline CDR1 MGHRA, CDR2 YSYEKL. The CDR3 runs to 15 residues. This CDR3 is CASSIRTEIIYGYTF. DNA for the CDR3: TGCGCCAGCAGCATACGGACAGAGATCATTTATGGCTACACCTTC.

The chain employs TRBV7-9 and TRBJ1-5; 8 positions agree with TRBD1. The CDR3 is made up of 15 amino acids. Looked up from germline, CDR1 is SEHNR and CDR2 is FQNEAQ (reference sequence). The V and J ends lost 4 bases and 6 bases, in that order; junction bases with no gene match: 8. The CDR3 DNA reads TGTGCCAGCAGCTCAGAGGGACAGGTGGGTCAGCCCCAGCATTTT. Amino acid sequence: CASSSEGQVGQPQHF.

Details on this clone: The sample has other DNA sequences that encode this CDR3 too. The rearrangement links TRBV28 to TRBJ1-1, with a possible D match to TRBD1 (6 bases). The CDR3 consists of 14 residues. Trimming removed 5 bases from V and 2 bases from J, with 12 bases in between. The germline gives CDR1 MDHEN, CDR2 SYDVKM. In DNA form, the CDR3 reads TGTGCCAGCAGTCTAAGGGGGGGTAACACTGAAGCTTTCTTT. It specifies CASSLRGGNTEAFF. Using reference TRBV28 and TRBJ1-1 for the parts outside the CDR3, the full variable domain is DVKVTQSSRYLVKRTGEKVFLECVQDMDHENMFWYRQDPGLGLRLIYFSYDVKMKEKGDIPEGYSVSREKKERFSLILESASTNQTSMYLCASSLRGGNTEAFFGQGTRLTVV.

This clone is labeled medium-sized. This CDR3 is also generated by other DNA sequences in the sample. The chain joins TRBV28 to TRBJ2-2; D is possibly TRBD2 (5 bases). This CDR3 spans 16 amino acids. Trimming cost V 4 bases and J 0 bases, with 12 bases left between them. Germline CDR1 reads MDHEN; CDR2 reads SYDVKM. The CDR3 reads CASSSAAKPNTGELFF. The CDR3 DNA follows: TGTGCCAGCAGTTCAGCGGCAAAGCCGAACACCGGGGAGCTGTTTTTT.

This clone was seen a handful of times. V gene TRBV6-1 combines with J gene TRBJ1-6; no clear D. The CDR3 has 13 residues. Trimming shortened V by 7 bases and J by 1 base, and 5 bases separated the two germline ends. Germline V gives CDR1 MNHNS, CDR2 SASEGT. The CDR3 spells CASTSSYNSPLHF. Written as DNA, the CDR3 is TGTGCCAGCACCTCTTCCTATAATTCACCCCTCCACTTT.

With respect to this clone: The same CDR3 arises from other DNA sequences in this sample as well. The rearrangement joins TRBV27 to TRBJ1-2, with D maybe TRBD1 (6 bases). The CDR3 is 13 residues long. Per the germline V gene, CDR1 is MNHEY and CDR2 is SMNVEV (reference sequence). Deletions cut 2 bases from V and 2 bases from J, with 6 bases between. The CDR3 bases are TGTGCCAGCAGTTTAGGACAGAACTATGGCTACACCTTC. This codes for CASSLGQNYGYTF.

V gene TRBV9 combines with J gene TRBJ1-1; 11 nucleotides line up with TRBD1. The junction had 6 bases not matched to a gene; V was cut back by 3 bases and J by 5 bases. CDR3 length: 15 residues. Per the germline V gene, CDR1 is SGDLS and CDR2 is YYNGEE. CDR3 region: CASSEYRDRGTEAFF. The DNA for the CDR3 is TGTGCCAGCAGCGAATACCGGGACAGGGGGACTGAAGCTTTCTTT.